This TCR beta chain came from a study of early T cells in non-severe SARS-CoV-2 infection. Study-level information: Sequencing of bulk RNA from unsorted whole blood was done, without chain pairing.

The CDR3 sequence is 13 residues long. Trimming took 0 bases from V and 1 from J, leaving 6 bases between them. Germline-derived CDR1 and CDR2 are DFQATT and SNEGSKA (reference sequence). In regard to this clonotype: Its antigen remains unidentified.

Study-wide results and caveats: VDJdb-based matching was biased toward anti-spike CD8 responses and missed private and CD4 specificities.

The library protocol tagged individual cDNA molecules with unique molecular identifiers. MiXCR, run by TCRdb on the 5' RACE reads, gives a single entry per CDR3 protein. Seen here are tens of thousands of distinct CDR3 sequences, over 9.5% observed once, and the top ten hold just over 4.5%. The TCR sequence derives from an adult who was a healthcare worker with PCR-confirmed SARS-CoV-2 infection or an uninfected control (not recorded which). Source material: whole blood. This chain links TRBV20-1 with TRBJ1-1; D remains unclear. For the CDR3, the DNA is TGCAGTGCTAGAGAGTCAGGGAACACTGAAGCTTTCTTT. It codes for CSARESGNTEAFF.